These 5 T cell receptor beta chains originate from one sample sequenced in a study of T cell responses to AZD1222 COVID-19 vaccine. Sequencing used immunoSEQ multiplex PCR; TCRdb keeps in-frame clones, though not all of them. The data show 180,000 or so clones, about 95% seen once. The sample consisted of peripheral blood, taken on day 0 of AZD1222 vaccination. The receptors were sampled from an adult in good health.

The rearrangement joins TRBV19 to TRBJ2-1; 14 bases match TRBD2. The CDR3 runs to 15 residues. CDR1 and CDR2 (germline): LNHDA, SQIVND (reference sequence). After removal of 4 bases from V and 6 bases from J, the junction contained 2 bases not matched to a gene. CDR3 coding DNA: TGTGCCAGTAGTACCGGGACTAGCGGGGGCAATGAGCAGTTCTTC. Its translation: CASSTGTSGGNEQFF. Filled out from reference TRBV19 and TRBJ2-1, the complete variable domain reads DGGITQSPKYLFRKEGQNVTLSCEQNLNHDAMYWYRQDPGQGLRLIYYSQIVNDFQKGDIAEGYSVSREKKESFPLTVTSAQKNPTAFYLCASSTGTSGGNEQFFGPGTRLTVL.

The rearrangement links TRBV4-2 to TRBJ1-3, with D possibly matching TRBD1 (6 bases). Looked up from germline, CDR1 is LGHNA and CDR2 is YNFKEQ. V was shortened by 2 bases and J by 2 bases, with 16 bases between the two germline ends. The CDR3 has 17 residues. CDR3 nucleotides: TGTGCCAGCAGCCAATTTCCCACAGGGAGAGCTGGAAACACCATATATTTT. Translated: CASSQFPTGRAGNTIYF.

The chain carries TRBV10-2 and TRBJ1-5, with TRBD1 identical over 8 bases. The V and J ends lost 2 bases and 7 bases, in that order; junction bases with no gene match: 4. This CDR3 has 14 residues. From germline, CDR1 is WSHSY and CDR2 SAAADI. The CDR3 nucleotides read TGCGCCAGCAGTGAGACGGGACAGGCCCAGCCCCAGCATTTT. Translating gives CASSETGQAQPQHF.

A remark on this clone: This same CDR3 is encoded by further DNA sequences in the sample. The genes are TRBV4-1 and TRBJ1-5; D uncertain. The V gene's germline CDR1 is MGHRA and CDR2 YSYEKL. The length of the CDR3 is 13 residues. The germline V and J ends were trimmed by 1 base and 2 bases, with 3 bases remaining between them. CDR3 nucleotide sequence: TGCGCCAGCAGCCAAGTCGGCAATCAGCCCCAGCATTTT. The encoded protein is CASSQVGNQPQHF.

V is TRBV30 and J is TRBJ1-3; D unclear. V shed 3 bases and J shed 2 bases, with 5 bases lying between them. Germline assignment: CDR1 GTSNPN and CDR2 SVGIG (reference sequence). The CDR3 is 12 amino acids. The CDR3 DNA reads TGTGCCTGGAGCGTCACTGGAAACACCATATATTTT. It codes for CAWSVTGNTIYF.